A selection of T cell receptor beta chains follows, all from one sample in a study of long-term antiretroviral therapy in people with HIV. Clones were sequenced by immunoSEQ multiplex PCR, and TCRdb holds only the in-frame ones, with some missing. The sample holds under 45,000 clones, about 94% seen once. The sequencing used unsorted PBMCs, collected more than 5 years after starting antiretroviral therapy. The receptors were sampled from a woman aged 50 to 65 with HIV. Both conserved end residues are trimmed from each CDR3.

v_call: TRBV19
cdr3_aa: ASSKTGSLFETQY

v_call: TRBV5-5
cdr3_aa: ASSLPTSGETDTQY

v_call: TRBV6-1
cdr3_aa: ASSEGGEKLF

v_call: TRBV10-3
cdr3_aa: AISESDPNTGELF

v_call: TRBV6-5
cdr3_aa: ASSYQANYNSPLH

v_call: TRBV2
cdr3_aa: ASSDEGGEQY

v_call: TRBV6-5
cdr3_aa: ASSSPSSPSYEQY

v_call: TRBV9
cdr3_aa: ASARNQNLEQY

v_call: TRBV6-1
cdr3_aa: ASIRRQYLNTEAF

v_call: TRBV7-9
cdr3_aa: ASSYMGRGYT

v_call: TRBV29-1
cdr3_aa: SVGRSNTGELF

v_call: TRBV29-1
cdr3_aa: SVESGSTDTQY

v_call: TRBV2
cdr3_aa: ASSENPYNEQF

v_call: TRBV19
cdr3_aa: ASSTAASGETQY

v_call: TRBV27
cdr3_aa: ASSLSTGAYQETQY

v_call: TRBV27
cdr3_aa: ASSLRDNSPLH

v_call: TRBV5-1
cdr3_aa: ASSFQGGIDNEQF

v_call: TRBV30
cdr3_aa: AWIRQSNTEAF

v_call: TRBV11-3
cdr3_aa: ASSLDRGEPTYSNQPQH

v_call: TRBV6-5
cdr3_aa: ASNSYKTTEAF

v_call: TRBV2
cdr3_aa: ASSAGTAFNEQF

v_call: TRBV28
cdr3_aa: ASRDRDTFSYEQY

v_call: TRBV5-1
cdr3_aa: ASSLATRDVDLAF

v_call: TRBV25-1
cdr3_aa: ASSPGGSVVTGELF

v_call: TRBV29-1
cdr3_aa: SVEFVANRVMNTEAF

v_call: TRBV5-1
cdr3_aa: ASSLPPVETQY

v_call: TRBV21-1
cdr3_aa: ASSKGDCTQY

v_call: TRBV5-6
cdr3_aa: ASSDDKLFEQY

v_call: TRBV9
cdr3_aa: ASSVGSGPKNIQY

v_call: TRBV27
cdr3_aa: ASSLSGTVGSPLH

v_call: TRBV6-1
cdr3_aa: ASSEKGAAKNIQY

v_call: TRBV29-1
cdr3_aa: SVARGGETQY

v_call: TRBV5-1
cdr3_aa: ASSRTSGGHQETQY

v_call: TRBV5-4
cdr3_aa: ASSRGQQETQY

v_call: TRBV10-3
cdr3_aa: AISESGQINQPQH

v_call: TRBV7-2
cdr3_aa: ASRGQGRLAKNIQY

v_call: TRBV6-5
cdr3_aa: ASIREGRTEAF

v_call: TRBV2
cdr3_aa: ASSESGGAQTQY

v_call: TRBV6-1
cdr3_aa: ASSPGQGRDTIY

v_call: TRBV19
cdr3_aa: ASTETGKVSEAF

v_call: TRBV7-2
cdr3_aa: ASSYDREGYGYT

v_call: TRBV27
cdr3_aa: ASSSVSSGANVLT

v_call: TRBV7-2
cdr3_aa: ASSSGLAGYYEQY

v_call: TRBV6-5
cdr3_aa: AVFRGDYGYT

v_call: TRBV11-2
cdr3_aa: ASSLDLGGPQPQH

v_call: TRBV5-4
cdr3_aa: ASSLAGIFTEAF

v_call: TRBV7-9
cdr3_aa: ASSPPVGAHPSSYEQY

v_call: TRBV7-8
cdr3_aa: ASSLARLSYNEQF

v_call: TRBV10-3
cdr3_aa: AISESPYEGLETQY

v_call: TRBV11-2
cdr3_aa: ASSSRVRNSPLH

v_call: TRBV5-7
cdr3_aa: ASSLDRSADQPQH

v_call: TRBV4-1
cdr3_aa: ASSPMTAYQETQY

v_call: TRBV30
cdr3_aa: AWTPGYGYT

v_call: TRBV2
cdr3_aa: ASNGVNQPQH

v_call: TRBV4-1
cdr3_aa: ASSQDGVSYEQY

v_call: TRBV27
cdr3_aa: ASSLRGQFHEQF

v_call: TRBV27
cdr3_aa: ASSSGGGYEQY

v_call: TRBV6-1
cdr3_aa: ASSEGAVAGGRETQY

v_call: TRBV9
cdr3_aa: ASSVGTGGGEQY